The rows below give T cell receptor beta chains drawn from one sample of a study of OX40 agonist ivuxolimab in advanced cancers. Clones were sequenced by immunoSEQ multiplex PCR, and TCRdb holds only the in-frame ones, with some missing. The sample has tens of thousands of clones, 75% to 90% seen once. The input for sequencing was CD4+ or CD8+ T cells sorted from blood, taken in a trial of the OX40 agonist ivuxolimab. The receptors were gathered from an adult with an advanced solid tumor such as melanoma, head and neck, liver or kidney cancer. The CDR3 runs from the conserved cysteine through the conserved F or W. The D gene is left open where the match is weak. A row's size may be missing; if present it is once, few, many or a size class.

size	J	D	V	CDR3	DNA
.	TRBJ1-5	.	TRBV19	CASSILGFNQPQHF	TGTGCCAGTAGTATATTAGGTTTCAATCAGCCCCAGCATTTT
.	TRBJ2-7	TRBD2	TRBV7-2	CASSLEAGDLYEQYF	TGTGCCAGCAGCTTAGAAGCGGGAGACCTCTACGAGCAGTACTTC
.	TRBJ2-1	.	TRBV11-1	CASRERTDYNEQFF	TGTGCCAGCAGGGAAAGGACGGATTACAATGAGCAGTTCTTC
.	TRBJ1-1	.	TRBV6-5	CASSLRSGNTEAFF	TGTGCCAGCAGTCTACGGTCAGGGAACACTGAAGCTTTCTTT
.	TRBJ2-1	TRBD2	TRBV7-2	CASSPRCTSGSTNNEQFF	TGTGCCAGCAGCCCGAGGTGCACTAGCGGGTCTACAAACAATGAGCAGTTCTTC
.	TRBJ2-2	TRBD2	TRBV27	CASSGGGNTGELFF	TGTGCCAGCTCGGGAGGGGGGAACACCGGGGAGCTGTTTTTT
.	TRBJ2-7	.	TRBV10-2	CASSIRQGSGRRETYEQYF	TGCGCCAGCAGTATAAGGCAGGGTTCTGGTCGGCGGGAAACCTACGAGCAGTACTTC
.	TRBJ2-1	.	TRBV4-1	CASSSQGHEQFF	TGCGCCAGCAGCTCCCAGGGCCATGAGCAGTTCTTC
once	TRBJ1-1	TRBD1	TRBV19	CASSVTGVGATEAFF	TGTGCCAGTAGTGTTACAGGGGTGGGCGCCACTGAAGCTTTCTTT
.	TRBJ2-1	TRBD2	TRBV7-9	CASSLAAGGLDNEQFF	TGTGCCAGCAGCTTAGCCGCGGGAGGTTTAGACAATGAGCAGTTCTTC
.	TRBJ2-1	.	TRBV21-1	CASSIDTSSSYNEQFF	TGTGCCAGCAGCATCGACACCTCTTCCTCCTACAATGAGCAGTTCTTC
medium-sized	TRBJ2-7	TRBD1	TRBV15	CATSGDRGYEQYF	TGTGCCACCAGCGGAGACAGGGGGTACGAGCAGTACTTC
once	TRBJ2-5	.	TRBV19	CASSGGLETQYF	TGTGCCAGTAGCGGGGGCCTGGAGACCCAGTACTTC
.	TRBJ1-2	.	TRBV6-4	CASSDSQGYTF	TGTGCCAGCAGTGACTCACAGGGCTACACCTTC
.	TRBJ1-1	TRBD1	TRBV27	CASSITGGRVSTEAFF	TGTGCCAGCAGTATAACAGGGGGGCGCGTTAGCACTGAAGCTTTCTTT
.	TRBJ1-4	.	TRBV5-1	CASSLRRPQEKLFF	TGCGCCAGCAGCTTGAGACGCCCCCAAGAAAAACTGTTTTTT
.	TRBJ2-2	TRBD2	TRBV9	CASSAWEGSVTGELFF	TGTGCCAGCAGCGCATGGGAGGGATCCGTCACCGGGGAGCTGTTTTTT
.	TRBJ1-1	.	TRBV19	CASSIGGGAEAFF	TGTGCCAGTAGTATAGGAGGGGGAGCTGAAGCTTTCTTT
.	TRBJ1-3	.	TRBV7-9	CASSPRISGNTIYF	TGTGCCAGCAGTCCGCGGATCTCTGGAAACACCATATATTTT
.	TRBJ2-3	.	TRBV7-7	CASSLGGGLSTDTQYF	TGTGCCAGCAGCTTAGGGGGCGGATTAAGCACAGATACGCAGTATTTT
.	TRBJ2-7	TRBD1	TRBV4-1	CASSQGDRGLDEQYF	TGCGCCAGCAGCCAGGGTGACAGGGGGCTGGACGAGCAGTACTTC
.	TRBJ2-1	.	TRBV7-9	CASSSHRTMSSYNEQFF	TGTGCCAGCAGCTCTCACAGGACAATGAGCTCCTACAATGAGCAGTTCTTC
.	TRBJ2-1	.	TRBV11-2	CASSSLIVPFSYNEQFF	TGTGCCAGCAGCTCCCTAATAGTTCCTTTTTCCTACAATGAGCAGTTCTTC
.	TRBJ1-5	.	TRBV6-1	CASSEQEVGNQPQHF	TGTGCCAGCAGTGAACAGGAAGTCGGCAATCAGCCCCAGCATTTT
.	TRBJ2-1	.	TRBV4-1	CASSPPADNEQFF	TGCGCCAGCAGCCCCCCAGCGGACAATGAGCAGTTCTTC
once	TRBJ2-7	TRBD2	TRBV10-2	CASSEVSGSWNEQYF	TGCGCCAGCAGTGAGGTAAGCGGGAGCTGGAACGAGCAGTACTTC
.	TRBJ2-7	.	TRBV27	CASRAARTGEQYF	TGTGCCAGCAGGGCAGCCCGAACGGGGGAGCAGTACTTC
.	TRBJ1-3	TRBD1	TRBV9	CASSIGQGAGNTIYF	TGTGCCAGCAGCATCGGACAGGGGGCCGGAAACACCATATATTTT
.	TRBJ2-7	.	TRBV19	CASSAFATYEQYF	TGTGCCAGTAGTGCCTTCGCTACCTACGAGCAGTACTTC
.	TRBJ2-7	.	TRBV5-8	CASSLAVGNSYEQYF	TGTGCCAGCAGCTTGGCCGTAGGGAACTCCTACGAGCAGTACTTC
.	TRBJ1-5	.	TRBV9	CASSHQPGNQPQHF	TGTGCCAGCAGCCATCAGCCAGGGAATCAGCCCCAGCATTTT
few	TRBJ2-7	TRBD1	TRBV27	CASRHSGQGYEQYF	TGTGCCAGCCGGCACTCGGGACAGGGCTACGAGCAGTACTTC
.	TRBJ2-7	TRBD2	TRBV19	CASSISLAGAYEQYF	TGTGCCAGTAGTATTTCCCTAGCGGGAGCCTACGAGCAGTACTTC
.	TRBJ1-1	.	TRBV19	CASSIPVDLPNTEAFF	TGTGCCAGTAGTATTCCGGTCGATCTCCCGAACACTGAAGCTTTCTTT
.	TRBJ1-4	TRBD1	TRBV15	CAARDRYNEKLFF	TGTGCCGCCCGGGACAGGTATAATGAAAAACTGTTTTTT
.	TRBJ1-4	.	TRBV11-2	CASSLWAGSGEKLFF	TGTGCCAGCAGCCTCTGGGCGGGTTCGGGTGAAAAACTGTTTTTT
few	TRBJ1-1	TRBD1	TRBV27	CASGSGTGGFFTEAFF	TGTGCCAGCGGCTCCGGGACAGGGGGTTTTTTTACTGAAGCTTTCTTT
few	TRBJ1-1	.	TRBV5-4	CASSPANTEAFF	TGTGCCAGCAGCCCAGCGAACACTGAAGCTTTCTTT
.	TRBJ1-3	.	TRBV13	CASSGQTGNTIYF	TGTGCCAGCAGTGGACAGACTGGAAACACCATATATTTT
.	TRBJ2-7	TRBD1	TRBV4-1	CASSQVGTGLYEQYF	TGCGCCAGCAGCCAAGTCGGGACAGGTCTTTACGAGCAGTACTTC
.	TRBJ1-4	.	TRBV6-6	CASSPTQFATNEKLFF	TGTGCCAGCAGTCCAACACAGTTTGCAACTAATGAAAAACTGTTTTTT
.	TRBJ2-3	TRBD1	TRBV7-3	CASSSDPRTGADTQYF	TGTGCCAGCAGCTCAGACCCCCGGACAGGGGCAGATACGCAGTATTTT
.	TRBJ1-5	TRBD1	TRBV7-9	CASSSDRGQPQHF	TGTGCCAGCAGCTCGGACAGGGGTCAGCCCCAGCATTTT
.	TRBJ1-2	TRBD1	TRBV27	CASSVVRGPGYTF	TGTGCCAGCAGTGTGGTCAGGGGGCCTGGCTACACCTTC
.	TRBJ2-7	.	TRBV28	CASHTGLLDRSYEQYF	TGTGCCAGCCACACCGGGCTACTAGATCGGTCCTACGAGCAGTACTTC
.	TRBJ2-5	.	TRBV11-2	CASSLVVGGRGETQYF	TGTGCCAGCAGCTTAGTGGTAGGCGGGCGCGGAGAGACCCAGTACTTC